This TCR beta chain stems from a study of blood T cell repertoires in COVID-19. Method: immunoSEQ multiplex PCR; TCRdb's copy keeps in-frame clones and lacks some. The table lists 130,000 to 150,000 clones, about four fifths of them singletons. Sequences were obtained from peripheral blood. The TCR sequence derives from a human donor with acute or convalescent COVID-19. The donor label of this sample is uncertain.

The DNA of the CDR3 is TGTGCCAGCAGCTTAGGACTAGCTGGGGCCCGGGGAACGGCCCAGTACTTC. Encoded protein: CASSLGLAGARGTAQYF. The V call is TRBV7-2, the J call TRBJ2-5; 7 nucleotides match TRBD2. Looked up from germline, CDR1 is SGHTA and CDR2 is FQGNSA. This CDR3 has 17 residues. Trimming at V came to 1 base and at J to 9 bases, leaving 17 bases not matched to a gene.